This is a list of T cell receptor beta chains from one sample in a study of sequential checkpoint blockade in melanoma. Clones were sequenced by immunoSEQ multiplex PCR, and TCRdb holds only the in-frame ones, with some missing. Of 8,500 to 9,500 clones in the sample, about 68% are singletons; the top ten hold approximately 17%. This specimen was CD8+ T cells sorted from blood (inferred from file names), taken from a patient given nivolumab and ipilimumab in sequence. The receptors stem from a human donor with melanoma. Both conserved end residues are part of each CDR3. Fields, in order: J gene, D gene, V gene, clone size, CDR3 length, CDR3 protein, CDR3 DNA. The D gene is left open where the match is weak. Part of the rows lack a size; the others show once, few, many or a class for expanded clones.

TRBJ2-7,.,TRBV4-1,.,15,CASSQEPGWSYEQYF,TGCGCCAGCAGCCAAGAGCCAGGGTGGTCCTACGAGCAGTACTTC
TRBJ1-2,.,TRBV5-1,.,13,CASSLGGSLPCTF,TGCGCCAGCAGCTTGGGCGGCAGCCTCCCCTGCACCTTC
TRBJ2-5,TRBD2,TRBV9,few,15,CASSVGTTGGETQYF,TGTGCCAGCAGCGTCGGGACTACCGGTGGGGAGACCCAGTACTTC
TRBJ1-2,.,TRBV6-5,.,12,CASRSRLYGYTF,TGTGCCAGCAGGTCGCGGCTCTATGGCTACACCTTC
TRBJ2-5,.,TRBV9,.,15,CASSLRGGTVETQYF,TGTGCCAGCAGCCTCCGGGGGGGGACAGTAGAGACCCAGTACTTC
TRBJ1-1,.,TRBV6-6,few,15,CASSYSEELNTEAFF,TGTGCCAGCAGTTACTCTGAGGAGTTAAACACTGAAGCTTTCTTT
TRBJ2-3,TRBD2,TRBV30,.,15,CAWSVSGGRGDTQYF,TGTGCCTGGAGTGTATCCGGGGGGAGGGGAGATACGCAGTATTTT
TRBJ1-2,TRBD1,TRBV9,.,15,CASRGQGSEAGGYTF,TGTGCCAGCAGGGGACAGGGGTCCGAAGCCGGTGGCTACACCTTC
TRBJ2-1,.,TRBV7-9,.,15,CASSAAEIQANEQFF,TGTGCCAGCAGCGCAGCGGAGATTCAAGCCAATGAGCAGTTCTTC
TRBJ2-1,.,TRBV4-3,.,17,CASSQDVAPIPYNEQFF,TGCGCCAGCAGCCAAGACGTAGCGCCCATTCCCTACAATGAGCAGTTCTTC
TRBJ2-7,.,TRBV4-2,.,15,CASSPTDSGINEQYF,TGTGCCAGCAGCCCAACGGACAGTGGGATAAACGAGCAGTACTTC
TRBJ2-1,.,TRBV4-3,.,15,CASSLTAKEYNEQFF,TGCGCCAGCAGCCTTACTGCAAAGGAGTACAATGAGCAGTTCTTC
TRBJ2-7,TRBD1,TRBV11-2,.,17,CASSLDPPGQGGNEQYF,TGTGCCAGCAGCTTAGATCCCCCCGGACAGGGGGGGAACGAGCAGTACTTC
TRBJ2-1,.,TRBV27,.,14,CASSFSGAYNEQFF,TGTGCCAGCAGTTTTTCAGGGGCCTACAATGAGCAGTTCTTC
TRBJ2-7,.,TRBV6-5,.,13,CASSLTSSHEQYF,TGTGCCAGCAGCCTTACTAGTTCTCACGAGCAGTACTTC
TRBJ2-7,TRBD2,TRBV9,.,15,CASSVTSGVAFEQYF,TGTGCCAGCAGCGTAACTAGCGGCGTGGCGTTCGAGCAGTACTTC
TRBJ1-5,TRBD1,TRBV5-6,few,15,CASSTRDRGNQPQHF,TGTGCCAGCAGCACCCGGGACAGAGGCAATCAGCCCCAGCATTTT
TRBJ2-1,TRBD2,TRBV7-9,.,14,CASSRTSGYNEQFF,TGTGCCAGCAGCAGGACTAGCGGATACAATGAGCAGTTCTTC
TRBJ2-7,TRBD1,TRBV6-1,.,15,CASSEWGQGSYEQYF,TGTGCCAGCAGTGAATGGGGACAGGGTTCCTACGAGCAGTACTTC
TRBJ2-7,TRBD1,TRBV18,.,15,CASSPERDSSYEQYF,TGTGCCAGCTCACCAGAGAGGGACAGTTCCTACGAGCAGTACTTC
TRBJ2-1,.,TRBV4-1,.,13,CASSRRLVNEQFF,TGCGCCAGCAGCCGCCGTCTAGTCAATGAGCAGTTCTTC
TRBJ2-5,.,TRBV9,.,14,CASSVEGDQETQYF,TGTGCCAGCAGCGTAGAGGGGGACCAAGAGACCCAGTACTTC
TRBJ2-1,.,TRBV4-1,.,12,CASSQVGDEQFF,TGCGCCAGCAGCCAAGTAGGAGATGAGCAGTTCTTC
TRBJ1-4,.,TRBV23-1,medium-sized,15,CASSQDHRVREKLFF,TGCGCCAGCAGTCAAGATCACAGGGTACGGGAAAAACTGTTTTTT
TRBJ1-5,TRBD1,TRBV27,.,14,CASRTGEGNQPQHF,TGTGCCAGCAGGACAGGGGAGGGCAATCAGCCCCAGCATTTT
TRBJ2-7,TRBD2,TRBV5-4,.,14,CASSFGLGSYEQYF,TGTGCCAGCAGCTTTGGACTAGGTTCCTACGAGCAGTACTTC
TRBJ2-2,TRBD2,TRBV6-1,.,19,CASSDGLAGGSYGTGELFF,TGTGCCAGCAGTGACGGACTAGCGGGGGGGTCCTATGGCACCGGGGAGCTGTTTTTT
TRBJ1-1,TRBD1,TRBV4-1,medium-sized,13,CASTNTGAPEAFF,TGCGCCAGCACCAATACAGGGGCTCCTGAAGCTTTCTTT
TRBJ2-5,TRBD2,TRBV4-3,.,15,CASSQDASGTYGQYF,TGCGCCAGCAGCCAAGATGCTAGCGGGACCTACGGGCAGTACTTC
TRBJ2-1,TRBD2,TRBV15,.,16,CATSRDLERGNNEQFF,TGTGCCACCAGCAGAGATCTGGAGCGGGGAAACAATGAGCAGTTCTTC
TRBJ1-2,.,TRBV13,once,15,CASSLMGAPDYGYTF,TGTGCCAGCAGCTTAATGGGGGCTCCCGACTATGGCTACACCTTC
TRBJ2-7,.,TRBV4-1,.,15,CASSQGESGWYEQYF,TGCGCCAGCAGCCAAGGGGAGAGCGGGTGGTACGAGCAGTACTTC
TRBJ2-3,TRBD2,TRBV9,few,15,CASSRTSGKADTQYF,TGTGCCAGCTCACGGACTAGCGGGAAAGCAGATACGCAGTATTTT